These T cell receptor beta chains were read from a single sample in a study of CD8+CD57+ T cells in acquired aplastic anemia. MiXCR was run by TCRdb on the reads, yielding one entry per CDR3 protein. The profile covers some 410,000 distinct CDR3 sequences, with 55% to 70% appearing a single time and 4% taken by the ten largest. The material sequenced was sorted CD4+, CD8+, or CD8+CD57+ T cells (not recorded which) from PBMCs. These receptors all come from a human donor in good health, serving as a control. CDR3s include the opening cysteine and the closing phenylalanine or tryptophan. The D gene is left open where the match is weak. The size of a clone is reported for some rows only, either as once, few or many, or as a class for expanded clones.

NA,TRBJ1-2,NA,TRBV29-1,13,CSVEPRGGNGYTF,TGCAGCGTTGAACCCCGAGGGGGTAATGGCTACACCTTC
TRBD2,TRBJ2-7,many,TRBV4-3,15,CASSQVVAGDYEQYF,TGCGCCAGCAGCCAAGTGGTAGCGGGGGACTACGAGCAGTACTTC
NA,TRBJ2-7,many,TRBV4-3,13,CASSQTRTYEQYF,TGCGCCAGCAGCCAGACCAGGACCTACGAGCAGTACTTC
TRBD1,TRBJ2-1,NA,TRBV11-3,15,CASSRRQGASNEQFF,TGTGCCAGCAGCCGAAGACAGGGGGCGAGCAATGAGCAGTTCTTC
TRBD1,TRBJ2-7,NA,TRBV7-9,14,CASGQDRGQGEQYF,TGTGCCAGCGGCCAGGACAGGGGGCAGGGCGAGCAGTACTTC
NA,TRBJ2-7,many,TRBV7-8,16,CASSLGAGTGSYEQYF,TGTGCCAGCAGCTTAGGGGCGGGGACTGGTTCCTACGAGCAGTACTTC
NA,TRBJ2-7,many,TRBV6-6,15,CASSFYQLSSYEQYF,TGTGCCAGCAGTTTCTACCAACTAAGCTCCTACGAGCAGTACTTC
NA,TRBJ1-1,NA,TRBV9,14,CASSPSVRGTEAFF,TGTGCCAGCAGTCCATCGGTTAGGGGCACTGAAGCTTTCTTT
TRBD2,TRBJ2-3,NA,TRBV15,16,CATSGTSVASTDTQYF,TGTGCCACCAGCGGGACTAGCGTCGCCAGCACAGATACGCAGTATTTT
NA,TRBJ1-6,NA,TRBV7-2,14,CASSFDGPGSPLHF,TGTGCCAGCAGCTTTGATGGGCCGGGTTCACCCCTCCACTTT
NA,TRBJ1-5,many,TRBV6-6,14,CASSYWEGTQPQHF,TGTGCCAGCAGTTACTGGGAGGGAACTCAGCCCCAGCATTTT
NA,TRBJ1-2,NA,TRBV19,14,CASNMGRGDYGYTF,TGTGCCAGTAACATGGGGAGAGGGGACTATGGCTACACCTTC
NA,TRBJ1-5,NA,TRBV6-6,14,CASGGDRVNQPQHF,TGTGCCAGCGGGGGGGACCGAGTAAATCAGCCCCAGCATTTT
TRBD2,TRBJ2-1,NA,TRBV19,14,CASSIRRGRKQQFF,TGTGCCAGTAGTATAAGGCGGGGGAGGAAGCAGCAGTTCTTC
TRBD2,TRBJ2-2,NA,TRBV9,15,CASSPRGGVAGELFF,TGTGCCAGCAGCCCGCGGGGGGGGGTGGCCGGGGAGCTGTTTTTT
TRBD1,TRBJ2-5,many,TRBV24-1,13,CATGGDRGETQYF,TGTGCCACCGGGGGAGACAGGGGAGAGACCCAGTACTTC
NA,TRBJ2-7,NA,TRBV24-1,13,CATRNGGGDEQYF,TGTGCCACCAGAAACGGCGGAGGGGACGAGCAGTACTTC
NA,TRBJ1-4,NA,TRBV20-1,13,CSAIRVWDEKLFF,TGCAGTGCCATCAGGGTGTGGGATGAAAAACTGTTTTTT
NA,TRBJ1-1,NA,TRBV10-3,13,CATKSGENTETFF,TGTGCCACCAAAAGTGGCGAGAACACTGAAACCTTCTTT
NA,TRBJ2-6,once,TRBV7-2,14,CASSLAGGANVLTF,TGTGCCAGCAGCTTGGCGGGGGGGGCCAACGTCCTGACTTTC
NA,TRBJ2-5,few,TRBV7-6,11,CASSLGVAQYF,TGTGCCAGCAGCTTAGGAGTGGCCCAGTACTTC
NA,TRBJ1-1,NA,TRBV7-6,14,CASSLQVSTAEAFF,TGTGCCAGCAGCTTACAGGTGTCCACAGCTGAGGCTTTCTTT
NA,TRBJ1-6,NA,TRBV5-1,16,CASSLGRVTYDSPLHF,TGCGCCAGCAGCTTGGGAAGGGTGACTTATGATTCACCCCTCCACTTT
NA,TRBJ2-2,few,TRBV6-4,16,CASSVSSGDNTGELFF,TGTGCCAGCAGTGTCTCCAGTGGGGATAACACCGGGGAGCTGTTTTTT